This T cell receptor (beta chain) was retrieved from a study of T cells after yellow fever vaccination. Study in general: Fractions with few cells were prepared using SMART-Seq v4 Ultra Low Input. The study's findings and limits: CD4 and CD8 compartments shared a small share of clonotypes. Bulk-population clonotypes that are abundant could appear as contaminants in FACS-sorted repertoires.

CDR3 length: 15 amino acids. Trimming pared 2 bases from V and 4 bases from J, leaving 12 bases between. Per germline, CDR1 SGHTA and CDR2 FQGNSA. Universal primer sites and UMIs were introduced during 5'RACE template-switching synthesis of TCR cDNA. TCRdb recomputed calls from the 5' RACE reads with MiXCR, one row per CDR3 protein. This table holds 450,000 to 550,000 distinct CDR3 sequences, 21% found once. Turning to this clonotype: Its specificity is unknown.

This TCR was sampled from a young man who received the YFV17D yellow fever vaccine. The sample consisted of PBMCs, taken about 20 days after the first yellow fever vaccination. V is TRBV7-2 and J is TRBJ2-1; D is uncertain. CDR3 nucleotide sequence: TGTGCCAGCAGCTTAAGGGAACCCGGATACAATGAGCAGTTCTTC. This gives the protein CASSLREPGYNEQFF.